This TCR beta chain originates from a study of cytomegalovirus exposure and HLA in healthy donors. Study in general: Of all 400 or so donors who were genotyped, roughly 81% belonged to the Caucasian-associated ancestry cluster. Whole-study results and caveats: Per a prior analysis, the majority of TCR beta V segments were productive roughly 87% or roughly 30% of the time. The records held CMV serostatus as the only immune exposure information.

With 60 Vbeta and 13 Jbeta primers, the PCR was carried out. The repertoire was sequenced with immunoSEQ multiplex PCR; TCRdb's copy has only in-frame clones and lacks some. In the table there are about 180,000 clones, more than 75% of which are singletons. Turning to this clone: Its specificity is not known.

The sample was PBMCs. The clonotype comes from a man aged 40-49 years in good health and CMV-seronegative.

The CDR3, as DNA: TGTGCCAGCATCGTCGGGGACAGGGTCGCCACCGGGGAGCTGTTTTTT. It specifies CASIVGDRVATGELFF. The chain couples TRBV11-2 to TRBJ2-2; 9 positions agree with TRBD1. The V gene's germline CDR1 is SGHAT and CDR2 FQNNGV. This CDR3 contains 16 residues. The V gene end was trimmed by 7 bases and the J gene end by 4 bases; junction bases not matched to a gene: 10.